The TCR beta chain under discussion was sequenced for a study of cytomegalovirus exposure and HLA in healthy donors. Study at large: In terms of ancestry, the Caucasian-associated cluster contained roughly 81% of the approximately 430 genotyped donors. Regarding the study as a whole: A missense variant in DCLRE1C was later tied to TCR beta V- and J-gene trimming.

As for this clone: Its antigen is currently unknown.

A multiplex PCR was run with 60 Vbeta primers and 13 Jbeta primers. Sequencing was performed with immunoSEQ multiplex PCR; in TCRdb, only in-frame clones are kept and a portion is missing. The sample yields roughly 150,000 clones, about 80% seen once. This receptor was identified in a man between 25 and 39 years old in good health and CMV-seronegative. The specimen sequenced was PBMCs.

CDR3 protein: CASNLGAAPGELFF. The DNA for the CDR3 is TGTGCCAGTAATCTGGGGGCGGCCCCCGGGGAGCTGTTTTTT. This sequence joins TRBV19 and TRBJ2-2; D might be TRBD1 (6 bases). The germline V and J ends were trimmed by 7 bases and 6 bases, with 15 bases remaining between them. CDR1 and CDR2 (germline): LNHDA, SQIVND (reference sequence). This CDR3 is 14 amino acids long.